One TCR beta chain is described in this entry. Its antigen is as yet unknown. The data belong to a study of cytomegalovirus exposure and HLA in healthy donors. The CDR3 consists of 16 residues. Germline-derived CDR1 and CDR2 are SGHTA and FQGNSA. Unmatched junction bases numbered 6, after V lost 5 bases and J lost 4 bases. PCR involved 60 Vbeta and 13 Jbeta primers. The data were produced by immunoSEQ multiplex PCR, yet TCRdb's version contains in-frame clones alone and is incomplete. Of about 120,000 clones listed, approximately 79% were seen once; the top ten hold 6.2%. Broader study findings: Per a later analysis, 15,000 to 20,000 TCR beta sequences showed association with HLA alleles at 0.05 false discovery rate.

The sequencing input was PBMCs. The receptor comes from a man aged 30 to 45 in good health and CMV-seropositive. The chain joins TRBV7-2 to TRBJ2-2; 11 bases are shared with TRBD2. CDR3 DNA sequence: TGTGCCAGCAGCCTTACTAGCGGGGGTGGCACCGGGGAGCTGTTTTTT. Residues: CASSLTSGGGTGELFF. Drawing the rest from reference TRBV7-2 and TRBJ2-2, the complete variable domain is GAGVSQSPSNKVTEKGKDVELRCDPISGHTALYWYRQSLGQGLEFLIYFQGNSAPDKSGLPSDRFSAERTGGSVSTLTIQRTQQEDSAVYLCASSLTSGGGTGELFFGEGSRLTVL.